This TCR beta chain was sequenced during a study of T cell responses to AZD1222 COVID-19 vaccine. There are a few counts of this clone. Its specificity is not known. This table comes from immunoSEQ multiplex PCR, and its TCRdb copy is limited to in-frame clones, with some not included. The data contain approximately 100,000 clones, 89% of them seen just once; the ten biggest clones take up under 20%. Deletions cut 5 bases from V and 4 bases from J, with 14 bases between. CDR1 and CDR2 (germline): SEHNR, FQNEAQ (reference sequence). This CDR3 is built from 14 residues. Whole-study findings and limits: The number of AZD1222 recipients seropositive at baseline was only five or six. The repertoires were collected only after the peak T cell response.

The clonotype originates from an adult in good health. This specimen consisted of peripheral blood, obtained on day 0 of AZD1222 vaccination. V gene TRBV7-9 combines with J gene TRBJ1-2, with TRBD1 as a possible D gene (5 bases). The CDR3 sequence is CASSPVGPFYGYTF. CDR3 nucleotide sequence: TGTGCCAGCAGCCCAGTGGGACCCTTCTATGGCTACACCTTC.